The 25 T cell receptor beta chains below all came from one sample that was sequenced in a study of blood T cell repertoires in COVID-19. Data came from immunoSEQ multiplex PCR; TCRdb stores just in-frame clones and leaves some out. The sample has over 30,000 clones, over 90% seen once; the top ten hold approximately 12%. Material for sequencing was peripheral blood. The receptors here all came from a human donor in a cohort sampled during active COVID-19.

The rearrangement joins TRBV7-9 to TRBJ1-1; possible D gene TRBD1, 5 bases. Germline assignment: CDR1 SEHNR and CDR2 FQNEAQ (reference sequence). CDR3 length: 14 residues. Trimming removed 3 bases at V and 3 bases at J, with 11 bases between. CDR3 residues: CASSLKTAYTEAFF. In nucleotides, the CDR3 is TGTGCCAGCAGCTTGAAGACAGCTTACACTGAAGCTTTCTTT. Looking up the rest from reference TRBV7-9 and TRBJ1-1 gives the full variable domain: DTGVSQNPRHKITKRGQNVTFRCDPISEHNRLYWYRQTLGQGPEFLTYFQNEAQLEKSRLLSDRFSAERPKGSFSTLEIQRTEQGDSAMYLCASSLKTAYTEAFFGQGTRLTVV.

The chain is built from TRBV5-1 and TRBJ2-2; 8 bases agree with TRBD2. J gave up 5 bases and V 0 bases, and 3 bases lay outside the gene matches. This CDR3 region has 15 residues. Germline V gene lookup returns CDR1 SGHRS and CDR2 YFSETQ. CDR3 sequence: CASSLGTSRTGELFF. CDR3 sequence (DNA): TGCGCCAGCAGCTTGGGGACTAGCAGGACCGGGGAGCTGTTTTTT.

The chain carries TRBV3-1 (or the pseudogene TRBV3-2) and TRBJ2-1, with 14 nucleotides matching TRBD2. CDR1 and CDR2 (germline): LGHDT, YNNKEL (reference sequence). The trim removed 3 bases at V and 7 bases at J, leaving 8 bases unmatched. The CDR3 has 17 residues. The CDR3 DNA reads TGTGCCAGCAGCCAGGGGACTAGCGGGAGTAAGCGAAATGAGCAGTTCTTC. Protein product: CASSQGTSGSKRNEQFF.

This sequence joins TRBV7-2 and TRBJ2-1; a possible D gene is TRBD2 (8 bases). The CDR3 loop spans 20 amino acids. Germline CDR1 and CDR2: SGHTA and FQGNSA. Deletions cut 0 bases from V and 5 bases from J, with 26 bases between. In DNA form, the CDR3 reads TGTGCCAGCAGCTTAGCCGCATACCCTCTAGCGGGCGACAGGGACAATGAGCAGTTCTTC. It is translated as CASSLAAYPLAGDRDNEQFF.

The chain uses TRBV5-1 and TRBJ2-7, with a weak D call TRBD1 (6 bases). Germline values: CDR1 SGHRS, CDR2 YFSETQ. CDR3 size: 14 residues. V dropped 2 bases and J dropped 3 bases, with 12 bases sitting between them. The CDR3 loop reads CASSLPRDNYEQYF. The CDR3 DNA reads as TGCGCCAGCAGCTTACCCCGGGACAACTACGAGCAGTACTTC.

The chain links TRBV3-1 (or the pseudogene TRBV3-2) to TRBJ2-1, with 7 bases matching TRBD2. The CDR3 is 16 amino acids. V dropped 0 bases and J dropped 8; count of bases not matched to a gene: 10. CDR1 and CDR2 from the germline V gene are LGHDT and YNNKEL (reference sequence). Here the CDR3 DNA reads TGTGCCAGCAGCCAAGAGGGAGCGGGAATTGGCTATGAGCAGTTCTTC. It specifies CASSQEGAGIGYEQFF.

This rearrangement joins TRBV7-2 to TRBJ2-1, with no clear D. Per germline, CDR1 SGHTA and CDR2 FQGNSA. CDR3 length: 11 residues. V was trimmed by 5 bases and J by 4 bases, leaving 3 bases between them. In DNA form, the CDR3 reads TGTGCCAGCAGCGAGTACAATGAGCAGTTCTTC. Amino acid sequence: CASSEYNEQFF.

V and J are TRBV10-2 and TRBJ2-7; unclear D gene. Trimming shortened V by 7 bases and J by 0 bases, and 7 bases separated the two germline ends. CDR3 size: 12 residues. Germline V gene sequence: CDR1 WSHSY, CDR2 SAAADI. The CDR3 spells CASTMSSYEQYF. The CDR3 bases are TGCGCCAGCACAATGAGCTCCTACGAGCAGTACTTC.

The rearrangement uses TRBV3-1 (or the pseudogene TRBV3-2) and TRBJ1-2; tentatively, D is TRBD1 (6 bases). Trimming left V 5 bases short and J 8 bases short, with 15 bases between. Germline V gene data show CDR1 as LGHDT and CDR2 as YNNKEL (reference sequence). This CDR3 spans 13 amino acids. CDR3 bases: TGTGCCAGCAGCGTCGGACAGCACAAAGGCTACACCTTC. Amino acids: CASSVGQHKGYTF.

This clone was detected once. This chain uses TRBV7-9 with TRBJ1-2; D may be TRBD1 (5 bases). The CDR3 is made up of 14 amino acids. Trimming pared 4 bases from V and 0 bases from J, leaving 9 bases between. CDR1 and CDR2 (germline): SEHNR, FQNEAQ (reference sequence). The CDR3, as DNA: TGTGCCAGCAGCTCAGGGTCTGCTAACTATGGCTACACCTTC. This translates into CASSSGSANYGYTF.

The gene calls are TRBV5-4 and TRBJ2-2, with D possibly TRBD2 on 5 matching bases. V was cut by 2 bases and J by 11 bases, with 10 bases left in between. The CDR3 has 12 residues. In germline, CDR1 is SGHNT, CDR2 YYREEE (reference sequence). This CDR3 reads CASSFTRGELFF. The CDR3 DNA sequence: TGTGCCAGCAGCTTCACCCGGGGAGAGCTGTTTTTT.

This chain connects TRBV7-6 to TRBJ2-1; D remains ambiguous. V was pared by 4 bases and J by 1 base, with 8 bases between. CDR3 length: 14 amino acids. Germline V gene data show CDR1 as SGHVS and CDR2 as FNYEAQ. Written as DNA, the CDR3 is TGTGCCAGCAGCTCCTCAGGTTCCTACAATGAGCAGTTCTTC. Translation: CASSSSGSYNEQFF. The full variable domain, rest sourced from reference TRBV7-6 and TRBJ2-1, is GAGVSQSPRYKVTKRGQDVALRCDPISGHVSLYWYRQALGQGPEFLTYFNYEAQQDKSGLPNDRFSAERPEGSISTLTIQRTEQRDSAMYRCASSSSGSYNEQFFGPGTRLTVL.

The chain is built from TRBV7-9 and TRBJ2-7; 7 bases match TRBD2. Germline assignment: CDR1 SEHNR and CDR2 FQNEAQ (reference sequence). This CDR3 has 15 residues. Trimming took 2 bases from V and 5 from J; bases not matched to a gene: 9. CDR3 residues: CASSLSETSLDEQYF. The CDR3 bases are TGTGCCAGCAGCTTATCGGAGACTAGCCTGGACGAGCAGTACTTC.

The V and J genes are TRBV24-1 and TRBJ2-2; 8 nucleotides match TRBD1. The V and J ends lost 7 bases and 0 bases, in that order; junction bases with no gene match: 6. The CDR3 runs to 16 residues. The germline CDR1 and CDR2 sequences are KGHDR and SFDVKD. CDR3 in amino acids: CATRSGGQANTGELFF. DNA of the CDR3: TGTGCCACCAGAAGTGGGGGACAGGCGAACACCGGGGAGCTGTTTTTT.

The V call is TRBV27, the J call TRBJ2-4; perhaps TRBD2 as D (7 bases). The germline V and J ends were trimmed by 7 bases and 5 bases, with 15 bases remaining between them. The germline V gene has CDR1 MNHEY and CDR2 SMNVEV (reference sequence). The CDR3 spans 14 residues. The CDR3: CASTERGGENIQYF. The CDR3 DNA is TGTGCCAGCACCGAACGAGGGGGGGAAAACATTCAGTACTTC.

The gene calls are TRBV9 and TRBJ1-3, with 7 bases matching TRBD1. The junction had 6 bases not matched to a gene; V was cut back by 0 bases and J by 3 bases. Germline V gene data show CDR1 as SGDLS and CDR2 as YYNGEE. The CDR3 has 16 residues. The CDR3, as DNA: TGTGCCAGCAGCGTAGCGGAGGGGGCGCTTGGAAACACCATATATTTT. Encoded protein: CASSVAEGALGNTIYF.

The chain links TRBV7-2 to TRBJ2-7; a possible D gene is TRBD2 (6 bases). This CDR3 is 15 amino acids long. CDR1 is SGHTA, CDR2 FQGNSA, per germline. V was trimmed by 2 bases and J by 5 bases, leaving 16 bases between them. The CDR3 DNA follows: TGTGCCAGCAGCTTATTGGCGGGATCTCATAACGAGCAGTACTTC. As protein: CASSLLAGSHNEQYF.

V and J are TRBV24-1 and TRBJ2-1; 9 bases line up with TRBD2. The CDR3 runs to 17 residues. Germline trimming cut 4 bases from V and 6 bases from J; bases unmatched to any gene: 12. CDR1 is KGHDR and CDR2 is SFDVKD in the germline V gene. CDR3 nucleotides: TGTGCCACCAGTGAACCAGCTTTGGCGGGAGGGACCAATGAGCAGTTCTTC. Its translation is CATSEPALAGGTNEQFF.

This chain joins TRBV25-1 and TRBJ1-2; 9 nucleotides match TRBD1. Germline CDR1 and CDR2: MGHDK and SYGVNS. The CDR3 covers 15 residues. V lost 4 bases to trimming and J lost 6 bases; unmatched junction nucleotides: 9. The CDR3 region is CASSGDREKVDGYTF. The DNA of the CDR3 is TGTGCCAGCAGTGGGGACAGGGAAAAGGTGGATGGCTACACCTTC.

Written as DNA, the CDR3 is TGTGCCAGTACCTGGAACCGTGGGTCCGGGACTAGCCGTCAAACCGGGGAGCTGTTTTTT. Protein product: CASTWNRGSGTSRQTGELFF. The genes are TRBV19 and TRBJ2-2; 9 bases are a match to TRBD2. With 7 bases clipped from V and 5 bases from J, the junction kept 23 bases outside the gene matches. The CDR3 consists of 20 residues. Looked up from germline, CDR1 is LNHDA and CDR2 is SQIVND (reference sequence).

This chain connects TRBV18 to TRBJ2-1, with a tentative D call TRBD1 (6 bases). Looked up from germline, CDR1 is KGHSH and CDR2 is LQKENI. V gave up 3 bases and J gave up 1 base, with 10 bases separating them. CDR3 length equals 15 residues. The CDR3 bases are TGTGCCAGCTCACCCCTACAGGGATCCTACAATGAGCAGTTCTTC. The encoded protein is CASSPLQGSYNEQFF.

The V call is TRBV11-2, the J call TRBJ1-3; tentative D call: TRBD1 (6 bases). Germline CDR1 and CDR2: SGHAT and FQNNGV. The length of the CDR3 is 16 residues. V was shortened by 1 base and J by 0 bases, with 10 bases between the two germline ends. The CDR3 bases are TGTGCCAGCAGCTTAGGAACAGGGAACTCTGGAAACACCATATATTTT. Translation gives CASSLGTGNSGNTIYF.

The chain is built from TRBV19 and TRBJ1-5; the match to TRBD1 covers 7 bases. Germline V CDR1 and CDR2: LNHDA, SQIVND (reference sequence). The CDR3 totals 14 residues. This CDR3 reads CATQGVISNQPQHF. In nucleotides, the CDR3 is TGTGCTACCCAGGGGGTCATTAGCAATCAGCCCCAGCATTTT.

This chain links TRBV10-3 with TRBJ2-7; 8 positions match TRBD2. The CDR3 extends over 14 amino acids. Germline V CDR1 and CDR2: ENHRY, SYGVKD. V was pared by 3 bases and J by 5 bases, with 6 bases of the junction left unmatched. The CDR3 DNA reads TGTGCCATCAGTGACTCGGGAGGGCGGCACGAGCAGTACTTC. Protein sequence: CAISDSGGRHEQYF.

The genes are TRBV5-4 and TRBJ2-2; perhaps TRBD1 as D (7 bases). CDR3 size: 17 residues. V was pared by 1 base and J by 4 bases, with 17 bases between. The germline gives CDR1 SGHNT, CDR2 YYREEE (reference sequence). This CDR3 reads CASSLPVYRGGTGELFF. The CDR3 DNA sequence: TGTGCCAGCAGCTTGCCAGTCTACAGGGGAGGCACCGGGGAGCTGTTTTTT. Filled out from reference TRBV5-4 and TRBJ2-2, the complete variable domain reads ETGVTQSPTHLIKTRGQQVTLRCSSQSGHNTVSWYQQALGQGPQFIFQYYREEENGRGNFPPRFSGLQFPNYSSELNVNALELDDSALYLCASSLPVYRGGTGELFFGEGSRLTVL.